Sequencing of this TCR beta chain was carried out in a study of Ad26.COV2.S vaccination and SARS-CoV-2 variants. Trimming shortened V by 5 bases and J by 8 bases, and 16 bases separated the two germline ends. The CDR3 is 15 residues long. Germline lookup yields CDR1 LNHDA and CDR2 SQIVND (reference sequence). Measured with immunoSEQ multiplex PCR; TCRdb has only the in-frame clones, and not every one. This sample carries 500,000 or so clones, about 88% of them seen once, and the ten largest clones take about 2.4%. Stated treatment: about 20 received Ad26.COV2.S at low or high dose, single or two shots; a few received placebo; per-sample allocation not given. Samples came from day 63 after the first vaccine or placebo injection.

This material consisted of peripheral blood, taken in a trial of Ad26.COV2.S vaccine versus placebo. The rearrangement uses TRBV19 and TRBJ1-6, with D possibly being TRBD1 (5 bases). The TCR sequence derives from a person aged 18 to 59 who received the Ad26.COV2.S COVID-19 vaccine or a placebo. CDR3 residues: CASSFRGRDDSPLHF. As DNA, the CDR3 is TGTGCCAGTAGTTTTCGGGGACGCGACGATTCACCCCTCCACTTT. The entire variable domain, with the rest obtained from reference TRBV19 and TRBJ1-6, is as follows: DGGITQSPKYLFRKEGQNVTLSCEQNLNHDAMYWYRQDPGQGLRLIYYSQIVNDFQKGDIAEGYSVSREKKESFPLTVTSAQKNPTAFYLCASSFRGRDDSPLHFGNGTRLTVT.